These 24 T cell receptor beta chains were sequenced from one sample in a study of blood T cells in healthy people across ages. The authors ran a second PCR of 7 to 11 cycles using a sample-barcoded 5' primer and a J-beta primer mix. TCRdb passed the 5' RACE reads through MiXCR, listing each CDR3 protein once. Of roughly 730,000 distinct CDR3 sequences detected, roughly three fifths appear once; the ten largest clones hold about a quarter. Sequenced sample: blood. The receptors derive from a man aged 35 to 55 in good health.

The V and J genes are TRBV6-5 and TRBJ2-4; 7 bases match TRBD1. This CDR3 is 20 amino acids long. V was pared by 0 bases and J by 2 bases, with 16 bases of the junction left unmatched. Germline V lookup: CDR1 MNHEY, CDR2 SVGAGI. The chain's CDR3 is CASSYSRLQGFALTKNIQYF. The CDR3, as DNA: TGTGCCAGCAGTTACTCTAGGTTACAGGGGTTCGCTCTTACCAAAAACATTCAGTACTTC.

The chain is built from TRBV24-1 and TRBJ2-6; unclear D gene. CDR1 is KGHDR and CDR2 is SFDVKD in the germline V gene. V was cut by 3 bases and J by 1 base, with 6 bases left in between. This CDR3 contains 15 residues. CDR3 sequence reads: CATSDRTSGANVLTF. The CDR3 nucleotides read TGTGCCACCAGTGATCGGACGTCTGGGGCCAACGTCCTGACTTTC.

The J gene is TRBJ1-2, the V gene TRBV12-3 or TRBV12-4; D is uncertain. Trimming removed 6 bases at V and 7 bases at J, with 12 bases between. The CDR3 has 12 residues. In nucleotides, the CDR3 is TGTGCCAGCAGCACCGTGGGTTGTGGCTACACCTTC. Protein: CASSTVGCGYTF.

V is TRBV20-1 and J is TRBJ2-4; D unclear. Near its end, the DNA agrees better with TRBJ2-7, so the J call may be wrong. CDR3 length: 12 residues. The germline gives CDR1 DFQATT, CDR2 SNEGSKA (reference sequence). The CDR3 DNA reads TGCAGTGCTAGGGGGATTTCCTACGAGCAGTACTTC. Residues: CSARGISYEQYF.

The V call is TRBV18, the J call TRBJ2-3; 7 bases align to TRBD2. The CDR3 is made up of 15 amino acids. V dropped 3 bases and J dropped 4; count of bases not matched to a gene: 7. CDR1 and CDR2 (germline): KGHSH, LQKENI. CDR3 residues: CASSPGLGDADTQYF. In DNA, the CDR3 is TGTGCCAGCTCACCCGGACTAGGTGATGCAGATACGCAGTATTTT.

The CDR3 bases are TGTGCCAGCAGCCCGAAGGCGAGCAGGTTTAGCACAGATACGCAGTATTTT. Its translation is CASSPKASRFSTDTQYF. The chain recombines TRBV7-9 with TRBJ2-3; D ambiguous. There are 17 residues in the CDR3. V lost 5 bases and J 0 bases, leaving 18 bases between the germline ends. The V gene's germline CDR1 is SEHNR and CDR2 FQNEAQ (reference sequence).

The chain links TRBV9 to TRBJ2-1, with a tentative D call TRBD2 (5 bases). Trimming left V 7 bases short and J 7 bases short, with 15 bases between. The length of the CDR3 is 13 residues. Germline CDR1 SGDLS, CDR2 YYNGEE. The DNA of the CDR3 is TGTGCCAGCCAAAGTGGGTCGGGGAATGAGCAGTTCTTC. Translation gives CASQSGSGNEQFF.

This clonotype was detected ten times or more. The chain has TRBV7-2 and TRBJ2-1; D unresolved. Trimming took 4 bases from V and 7 from J, leaving 8 bases between them. CDR1 and CDR2 (germline): SGHTA, FQGNSA. The CDR3 is made up of 12 amino acids. This chain's CDR3 is CASSSDRNEQFF. The DNA of the CDR3 is TGTGCCAGCAGCTCGGACCGGAATGAGCAGTTCTTC.

This chain links TRBV12-3 or TRBV12-4 with TRBJ2-1; 8 nucleotides align to TRBD1. This CDR3 has 15 amino acids. Germline trimming cut 3 bases from V and 4 bases from J; bases unmatched to any gene: 5. CDR3 sequence: CASSFADRVYNEQFF. The DNA for the CDR3 is TGTGCCAGCAGTTTCGCGGACAGGGTATACAATGAGCAGTTCTTC.

The DNA for the CDR3 is TGTGCCGACTCAGGAGCCGGTGCCTACGAGCAGTACTTC. Amino acid sequence: CADSGAGAYEQYF. The chain links TRBV28 to TRBJ2-7; D call uncertain. Germline CDR1 is MDHEN and CDR2 is SYDVKM. The V end lost 11 bases, the J end lost 2 bases, and 16 bases lay between the germline ends. The CDR3 loop spans 13 amino acids. The variable domain in full, completed from reference TRBV28 and TRBJ2-7, reads DVKVTQSSRYLVKRTGEKVFLECVQDMDHENMFWYRQDPGLGLRLIYFSYDVKMKEKGDIPEGYSVSREKKERFSLILESASTNQTSMYLCADSGAGAYEQYFGPGTRLTVT.

CDR3 sequence reads: CASSPTFDDEQFF. CDR3 sequence (DNA): TGCGCCAGCAGCCCGACTTTTGACGATGAGCAGTTCTTC. The rearrangement links TRBV5-1 to TRBJ2-1; D is unclear. V was pared by 4 bases and J by 8 bases, with 13 bases between. The germline V gene encodes CDR1 SGHRS and CDR2 YFSETQ. This CDR3 has 13 amino acids.

The rearrangement joins TRBV10-3 to TRBJ1-4; D gene unclear. The V end lost 11 bases, the J end lost 8 bases, and 24 bases lay between the germline ends. The CDR3 spans 15 residues. Looked up from germline, CDR1 is ENHRY and CDR2 is SYGVKD. CDR3 nucleotides: TGTGCCGCCAGAGGCGCGCCTCCCACGGACGAAAAACTGTTTTTT. Its protein product is CAARGAPPTDEKLFF.

The chain joins TRBV18 to TRBJ2-1; TRBD1 matches at 7 bases. The V segment lost 2 bases and the J segment 3 bases; nucleotides outside the gene matches: 22. Germline CDR1 reads KGHSH; CDR2 reads LQKENI. CDR3 length: 21 amino acids. The CDR3 sequence: CASSPEGVRGGVRVNYNEQFF. The CDR3 region has the DNA TGTGCCAGCTCACCAGAGGGAGTGAGAGGGGGCGTCAGGGTTAACTACAATGAGCAGTTCTTC. The full variable domain, rest sourced from reference TRBV18 and TRBJ2-1, is NAGVMQNPRHLVRRRGQEARLRCSPMKGHSHVYWYRQLPEEGLKFMVYLQKENIIDESGMPKERFSAEFPKEGPSILRIQQVVRGDSAAYFCASSPEGVRGGVRVNYNEQFFGPGTRLTVL.

The V gene is TRBV6-2 or TRBV6-3, the J gene TRBJ2-1, with D possibly being TRBD1 or TRBD2 (6 bases each). With 4 bases removed from V and 4 bases from J, the gap between germline ends came to 26 bases. The CDR3 is 19 amino acids. Per the germline V gene, CDR1 is MNHEY and CDR2 is SVGEGT. CDR3 amino acids: CASSWVPGTPRLVYNEQFF. DNA of the CDR3: TGTGCCAGCAGTTGGGTCCCTGGGACACCCAGACTAGTATACAATGAGCAGTTCTTC.

The chain uses TRBV7-6 and TRBJ2-5, with unresolved D. V dropped 6 bases and J dropped 1 base, with 9 bases sitting between them. The CDR3 extends over 13 amino acids. Germline V gene sequence: CDR1 SGHVS, CDR2 FNYEAQ. CDR3 DNA: TGTGCCAGCAGGCCTTCAGTCCAAGAGACCCAGTACTTC. Translated, it gives CASRPSVQETQYF. The full variable domain, its missing parts supplied by reference TRBV7-6 and TRBJ2-5, is GAGVSQSPRYKVTKRGQDVALRCDPISGHVSLYWYRQALGQGPEFLTYFNYEAQQDKSGLPNDRFSAERPEGSISTLTIQRTEQRDSAMYRCASRPSVQETQYFGPGTRLLVL.

The chain has TRBV27 and TRBJ2-1; TRBD2 agrees at 12 bases. V shed 4 bases and J 10 bases; nucleotides not matched to a gene: 2. The CDR3 loop spans 13 amino acids. The V gene's germline CDR1 is MNHEY and CDR2 SMNVEV (reference sequence). The CDR3 reads CASSYGLAGEQFF. The CDR3 DNA follows: TGTGCCAGCAGTTACGGACTAGCGGGGGAGCAGTTCTTC.

The chain is built from TRBV6-5 and TRBJ1-2; 9 bases are a match to TRBD1. CDR1 and CDR2 (germline): MNHEY, SVGAGI. V trimming: 4 bases; J trimming: 5 bases; junction bases outside the gene matches: 8. This CDR3 is 15 amino acids long. Written as DNA, the CDR3 is TGTGCCAGCAGTTTGGGACAGGGAGGTGGTTATGGCTACACCTTC. This sequence encodes CASSLGQGGGYGYTF.

The sample holds a few counts of this clonotype. CDR3 amino acids: CSARDIGGEQFF. CDR3 nucleotide sequence: TGCAGTGCTAGAGATATCGGGGGTGAGCAGTTCTTC. The rearrangement joins TRBV20-1 to TRBJ2-1, with D possibly matching TRBD2 (6 bases). This CDR3 is built from 12 residues. The V gene's germline CDR1 is DFQATT and CDR2 SNEGSKA (reference sequence). V lost 0 bases, J lost 9 bases, and 9 bases lay in between.

The chain has TRBV5-1 and TRBJ2-5; D is perhaps TRBD1 or TRBD2 (5 bases each). Germline CDR1 SGHRS, CDR2 YFSETQ. V was cut by 4 bases and J by 1 base, with 11 bases left in between. CDR3 length equals 14 residues. In DNA form, the CDR3 reads TGCGCCAGCAGCCCAGGGAGCAGCCAAGAGACCCAGTACTTC. This gives the protein CASSPGSSQETQYF. The whole variable domain, filled in from reference TRBV5-1 and TRBJ2-5, reads KAGVTQTPRYLIKTRGQQVTLSCSPISGHRSVSWYQQTPGQGLQFLFEYFSETQRNKGNFPGRFSGRQFSNSRSEMNVSTLELGDSALYLCASSPGSSQETQYFGPGTRLLVL.

In this sample, this clonotype turned up once. The V call is TRBV11-3, the J call TRBJ1-4, with D possibly matching TRBD1 (5 bases). Trimming removed 5 bases from V and 5 bases from J, with 12 bases in between. The germline CDR1 and CDR2 sequences are SGHNT and YENEEA. The CDR3 runs 14 residues. CDR3 loop: CASSTTRGNEKLFF. DNA for the CDR3: TGTGCCAGCAGCACTACGAGGGGAAATGAAAAACTGTTTTTT.

The V call is TRBV12-3 or TRBV12-4, the J call TRBJ1-4; D possibly corresponds to TRBD1 (5 bases). The CDR3 has 16 residues. V lost 3 bases to trimming and J lost 8 bases, with 19 bases between them. CDR3 residues: CASSLRRGPRGEKLFF. The CDR3 DNA reads TGTGCCAGCAGTTTGAGGAGGGGCCCCCGCGGAGAAAAACTGTTTTTT.

The chain links TRBV4-2 to TRBJ2-7; D remains ambiguous. Germline loops: CDR1 LGHNA, CDR2 YNFKEQ. Between the trimmed V and J ends, which lost 0 bases and 4 bases, there was a span of 22 bases. The CDR3 has 18 residues. Here the CDR3 DNA reads TGTGCCAGCAGCCAAGACCGAATTCTGGCAAGAGAGAAGTACGAGCAGTACTTC. Amino acids: CASSQDRILAREKYEQYF.

In this sample, this clonotype turned up a few times. The CDR3 region is CSASPHNRRGQGGTDTQYF. The CDR3 DNA reads as TGCAGTGCTAGTCCTCATAACCGCCGGGGACAGGGTGGGACAGATACGCAGTATTTT. V is TRBV20-1 and J is TRBJ2-3, with TRBD1 matching over 9 bases. The V and J ends lost 3 bases and 3 bases, in that order; junction bases with no gene match: 19. Germline V gene lookup returns CDR1 DFQATT and CDR2 SNEGSKA (reference sequence). The length of the CDR3 is 19 residues.

The chain employs TRBV7-3 and TRBJ2-1; D is unresolved. V was cut by 6 bases and J by 4 bases, with 13 bases left in between. The germline CDR1 and CDR2 sequences are SGHTA and FQGTGA. This CDR3 has 14 residues. The DNA of the CDR3 is TGTGCCAGCAGGGGCCCTGAGACATACAATGAGCAGTTCTTC. As protein: CASRGPETYNEQFF.